Each of the 18 T cell receptor beta chains below was sequenced from the same sample in a study of cytomegalovirus exposure and HLA in healthy donors. PCR primers comprised 60 Vbeta and 13 Jbeta primers. Profiled with immunoSEQ multiplex PCR; TCRdb holds only in-frame clones, not every one. This sample carries around 120,000 clones, around 78% of them seen once, and the ten largest clones take approximately 1.7%. Sequencing was done on a sample of PBMCs. The receptors derive from a woman aged 40 to 55 in good health and CMV-seronegative.

The chain recombines TRBV5-6 with TRBJ2-2; TRBD1 is a possible D gene (6 bases). The CDR3 covers 15 residues. Germline loops: CDR1 SGHDT, CDR2 YYEEEE. The V gene lost 2 bases and the J gene lost 3 bases, with 11 bases spanning the gap. CDR3: CASSFLRGYTGELFF. As DNA, the CDR3 is TGTGCCAGCAGCTTTCTTAGGGGGTACACCGGGGAGCTGTTTTTT.

This clone has just a few counts. This chain links TRBV28 with TRBJ2-5; TRBD2 agrees at 11 bases. This CDR3 has 16 residues. The germline V gene has CDR1 MDHEN and CDR2 SYDVKM. V dropped 7 bases and J dropped 4; count of bases not matched to a gene: 11. CDR3 DNA sequence: TGTGCCAGCAACCCCATTTTAGCGGGAGGGGGAGAGACCCAGTACTTC. Translated: CASNPILAGGGETQYF.

This clone was detected only a few times. The chain carries TRBV19 and TRBJ2-3; 8 bases are shared with TRBD1. J gave up 4 bases and V 3 bases, and 9 bases lay outside the gene matches. The germline gives CDR1 LNHDA, CDR2 SQIVND (reference sequence). The CDR3 is 16 amino acids. The CDR3 nucleotides are TGTGCCAGTAGTATCAGGACTGGACAGGGCGCAGATACGCAGTATTTT. Residues: CASSIRTGQGADTQYF.

This chain links TRBV7-7 with TRBJ2-2; D not certain. This CDR3 has 16 residues. V lost 0 bases and J 3 bases, leaving 11 bases between the germline ends. Germline V gene lookup returns CDR1 SSHAT and CDR2 FNYEAQ (reference sequence). CDR3 sequence: CASSLAAPEDTGELFF. CDR3 coding DNA: TGTGCCAGCAGCTTAGCCGCCCCAGAGGACACCGGGGAGCTGTTTTTT.

The chain couples TRBV4-1 to TRBJ1-1, with 7 bases that match TRBD1. The germline V gene has CDR1 MGHRA and CDR2 YSYEKL. The trim removed 0 bases at V and 0 bases at J, leaving 4 bases unmatched. The CDR3 sequence is 16 residues long. The CDR3 bases are TGCGCCAGCAGCCAAGAAGAAGGACAGGTGAACACTGAAGCTTTCTTT. It translates to CASSQEEGQVNTEAFF.

This sequence joins TRBV6-1 and TRBJ2-3; TRBD2 might be the D (6 bases). CDR3 length: 12 amino acids. Germline assignment: CDR1 MNHNS and CDR2 SASEGT. Trimming removed 3 bases from V and 6 bases from J, with 7 bases in between. The CDR3 DNA sequence: TGTGCCAGCAGTGAGGCGGGGGATACGCAGTATTTT. Translation: CASSEAGDTQYF.

This rearrangement joins TRBV5-1 to TRBJ2-1, with 11 bases aligning to TRBD2. Trimming at V came to 3 bases and at J to 7 bases, leaving 9 bases not matched to a gene. Germline V gene data show CDR1 as SGHRS and CDR2 as YFSETQ. The CDR3 sequence is 16 residues long. CDR3 nucleotide sequence: TGCGCCAGCAGCTCTGAACTAGCGGGAGTATGGAATGAGCAGTTCTTC. As protein: CASSSELAGVWNEQFF. The variable domain in full, with the rest retrieved from reference TRBV5-1 and TRBJ2-1, is KAGVTQTPRYLIKTRGQQVTLSCSPISGHRSVSWYQQTPGQGLQFLFEYFSETQRNKGNFPGRFSGRQFSNSRSEMNVSTLELGDSALYLCASSSELAGVWNEQFFGPGTRLTVL.

The rearrangement joins TRBV19 to TRBJ1-1, with TRBD1 as a possible D gene (5 bases). V dropped 6 bases and J dropped 3 bases, with 11 bases sitting between them. The CDR3 runs to 13 residues. The germline V gene has CDR1 LNHDA and CDR2 SQIVND (reference sequence). The CDR3 bases are TGTGCCAGTAGAACGGACACGGACACTGAAGCTTTCTTT. Protein product: CASRTDTDTEAFF.

This clone was detected a few times. The chain has TRBV19 and TRBJ1-1; TRBD1 aligns across 7 bases. CDR1 is LNHDA and CDR2 is SQIVND in the germline V gene (reference sequence). The CDR3 has 15 residues. Trimming took 0 bases from V and 8 from J; bases not matched to a gene: 9. The chain's CDR3 is CASSIEGQDPPEAFF. In DNA, the CDR3 is TGTGCCAGTAGTATAGAAGGACAGGACCCCCCCGAAGCTTTCTTT.

The rearrangement joins TRBV9 to TRBJ1-1; 7 nucleotides match TRBD1. The trim removed 2 bases at V and 5 bases at J, leaving 6 bases unmatched. This CDR3 comprises 14 residues. Germline CDR1 and CDR2: SGDLS and YYNGEE. The CDR3 sequence: CASSVNLGQTEAFF. CDR3 coding DNA: TGTGCCAGCAGCGTTAATCTGGGACAGACTGAAGCTTTCTTT.

This rearrangement joins TRBV18 to TRBJ2-7; 8 bases fit TRBD1. Losses at the gene ends were 6 bases for V and 4 bases for J; bases not matched to a gene: 8. The CDR3 runs 14 residues. Germline values: CDR1 KGHSH, CDR2 LQKENI. The CDR3 is CASSTGQGTYEQYF. The CDR3 region has the DNA TGTGCCAGCTCCACCGGACAGGGAACTTACGAGCAGTACTTC.

V and J are TRBV19 and TRBJ1-2; no clear D gene. Germline assignment: CDR1 LNHDA and CDR2 SQIVND (reference sequence). This CDR3 is built from 14 residues. V was clipped by 5 bases and J by 1 base, with 11 bases between them. The CDR3 DNA sequence: TGTGCCAGTAGTCCCTCCCTCGTTAACTATGGCTACACCTTC. Its translation is CASSPSLVNYGYTF.

The V and J genes are TRBV2 and TRBJ2-2; D not resolved. Trimming shortened V by 11 bases and J by 2 bases, and 15 bases separated the two germline ends. Germline assignment: CDR1 SNHLY and CDR2 FYNNEI. The CDR3 extends over 14 amino acids. Here the CDR3 reads CAGTRGANTGELFF. CDR3 DNA sequence: TGTGCCGGTACACGAGGAGCAAACACCGGGGAGCTGTTTTTT. Filled out from reference TRBV2 and TRBJ2-2, the complete variable domain reads EPEVTQTPSHQVTQMGQEVILRCVPISNHLYFYWYRQILGQKVEFLVSFYNNEISEKSEIFDDQFSVERPDGSNFTLKIRSTKLEDSAMYFCAGTRGANTGELFFGEGSRLTVL.

V usage is TRBV7-3 and J usage is TRBJ1-2, with D perhaps TRBD1 (6 bases). Trimming took 2 bases from V and 8 from J, leaving 24 bases between them. Germline CDR1 is SGHTA and CDR2 is FQGTGA. The CDR3 loop spans 17 amino acids. As DNA, the CDR3 is TGTGCCAGCAGCTTATCTCCGGCAGGGGCCGATATATGGGGCTACACCTTC. Protein sequence: CASSLSPAGADIWGYTF.

The chain has TRBV6-1 and TRBJ2-7; TRBD1 aligns across 7 bases. Germline CDR1 is MNHNS and CDR2 is SASEGT. This CDR3 region has 15 residues. The J segment lost 3 bases and the V segment lost 0 bases, leaving 5 bases of the junction unmatched. The CDR3 sequence: CASSEAWDSHYEQYF. CDR3 bases: TGTGCCAGCAGTGAAGCGTGGGACAGTCACTACGAGCAGTACTTC.

This clone was recorded a few times. The gene calls are TRBV4-2 and TRBJ1-6; the D is unclear. The germline V and J ends were trimmed by 0 bases and 8 bases, with 14 bases remaining between them. The CDR3 has 16 residues. Per germline, CDR1 LGHNA and CDR2 YNFKEQ. CDR3 nucleotide sequence: TGTGCCAGCAGCCAAGACCGTGCGGGGTTTGATTCACCCCTCCACTTT. Its translation: CASSQDRAGFDSPLHF.

The V gene is TRBV5-6, the J gene TRBJ1-1; 9 bases are shared with TRBD1. This CDR3 contains 15 residues. The ends lost 3 bases at V and 1 base at J; junction bases unmatched: 4. Germline V gene sequence: CDR1 SGHDT, CDR2 YYEEEE. CDR3 loop: CASSSPGQGNTEAFF. CDR3 nucleotide sequence: TGTGCCAGCAGCTCGCCGGGACAGGGGAACACTGAAGCTTTCTTT.

The chain has TRBV19 and TRBJ2-5; TRBD2 aligns across 11 bases. Germline V lookup: CDR1 LNHDA, CDR2 SQIVND (reference sequence). Losses at the gene ends were 6 bases for V and 2 bases for J; bases not matched to a gene: 11. The CDR3 spans 17 residues. The CDR3 protein is CASSEALAGVGQETQYF. The CDR3 DNA reads TGTGCCAGTAGCGAGGCACTAGCGGGAGTAGGGCAAGAGACCCAGTACTTC.